This T cell receptor beta chain appears in the sequencing data of a study of T-cell reconstitution after alpha-beta-depleted transplantation in children. Trimming cost V 3 bases and J 1 base, with 11 bases left between them. CDR1 is DFQATT, CDR2 SNEGSKA, per germline (reference sequence). CDR3 length: 14 amino acids. In its sample, this clonotype was seen a few times. Its antigen is unidentified. Construction of the TCRbeta library involved unique molecular identifiers. TCRdb reanalysed the PCR reads using MiXCR and keeps one entry per CDR3 protein. The sample contains 250,000 to 300,000 distinct CDR3 sequences, roughly 9.1% of which appear only once. Overall study findings and caveats: The origin of alpha-beta T cells about two months after transplant was reportedly several hundred expanded graft clones.

The sequencing here drew on PBMCs, taken before TCRalphabeta/CD19-depleted stem cell transplant. The V call is TRBV20-1, the J call TRBJ2-3; the D gene could be TRBD1 or TRBD2 (6 bases each). The clonotype was recovered from a boy less than two years old with acute myeloid leukemia, due to receive a stem cell transplant. The CDR3 reads CSASSGGRTDTQYF. The CDR3 DNA sequence: TGCAGTGCTAGTTCCGGGGGCCGCACAGATACGCAGTATTTT.